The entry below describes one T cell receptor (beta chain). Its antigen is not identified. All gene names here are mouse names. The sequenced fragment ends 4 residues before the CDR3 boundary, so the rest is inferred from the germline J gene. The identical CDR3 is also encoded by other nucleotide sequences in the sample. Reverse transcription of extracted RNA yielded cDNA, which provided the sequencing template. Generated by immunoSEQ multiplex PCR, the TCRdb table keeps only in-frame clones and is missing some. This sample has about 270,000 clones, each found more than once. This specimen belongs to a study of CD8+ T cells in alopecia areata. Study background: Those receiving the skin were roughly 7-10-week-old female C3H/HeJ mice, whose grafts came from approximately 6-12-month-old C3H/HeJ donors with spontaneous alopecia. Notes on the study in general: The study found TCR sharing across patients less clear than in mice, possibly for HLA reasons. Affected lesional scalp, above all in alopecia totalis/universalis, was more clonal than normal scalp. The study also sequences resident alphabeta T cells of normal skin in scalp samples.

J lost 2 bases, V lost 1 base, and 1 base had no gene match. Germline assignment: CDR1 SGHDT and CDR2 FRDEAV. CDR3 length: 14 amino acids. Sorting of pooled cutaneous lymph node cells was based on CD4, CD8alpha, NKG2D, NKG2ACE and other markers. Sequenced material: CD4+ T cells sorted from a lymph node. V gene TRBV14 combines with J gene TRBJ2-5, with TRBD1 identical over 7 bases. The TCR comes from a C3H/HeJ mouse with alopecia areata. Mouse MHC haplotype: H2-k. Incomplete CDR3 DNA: TGTGCCAGCAGTTTCCGGGACAGCCAAGAC. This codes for CASSFRDSQD. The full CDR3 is CASSFRDSQDTQYF.